This T cell receptor (beta chain) derives from a study of shared clonotypes between healthy human individuals. Findings and caveats of the study: Rarefaction indicated that sorted-subset sequencing remained incomplete although depth was large. Relative to memory subsets, naive subsets generally showed larger estimated richness. Non-shared clonotypes displayed generation probabilities falling below those of clonotypes present in all four donors.

On this clone: Its target is unknown.

Replicate PCRs from sorted subsets contained roughly 200 ng DNA, which is 30,000 to 35,000 T cell genomes. Clones were sequenced by immunoSEQ multiplex PCR, and TCRdb holds only the in-frame ones, with some missing. The sample consists of roughly 890,000 clones, 92% of them appearing once. Terminally differentiated effector memory CD45RA+ cells were excluded from the naive CD8 cells, which were CD45RO-negative and positively selected for CCR7. This clonotype was sampled from a man aged 25-45 years in good health. Sample: naive CD8+ T cells sorted from blood.

The CDR3 is CASSKQGYNEQFF. The CDR3 DNA reads as TGTGCCAGCAGTAAACAGGGGTACAATGAGCAGTTCTTC. The J gene is TRBJ2-1, the V gene TRBV6-5; 7 bases fit TRBD1. The CDR3 spans 13 residues. Germline V CDR1 and CDR2: MNHEY, SVGAGI. Unmatched junction bases numbered 2, after V lost 5 bases and J lost 4 bases.